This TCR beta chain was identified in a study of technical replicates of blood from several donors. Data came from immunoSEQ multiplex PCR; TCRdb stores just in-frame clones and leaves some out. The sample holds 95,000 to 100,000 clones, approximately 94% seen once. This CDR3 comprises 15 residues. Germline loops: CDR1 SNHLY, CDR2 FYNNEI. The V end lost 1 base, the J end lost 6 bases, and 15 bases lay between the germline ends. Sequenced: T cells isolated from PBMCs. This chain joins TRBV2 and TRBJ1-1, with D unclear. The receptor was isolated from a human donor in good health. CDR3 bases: TGTGCCAGCAGTGAAGAAACAGCCGCCGGATCTGAAGCTTTCTTT. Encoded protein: CASSEETAAGSEAFF.